This T cell receptor (beta chain) was identified in a study of control samples from healthy donors and cancer patients. This clone was found a few times. Sequencing was performed with immunoSEQ multiplex PCR; in TCRdb, only in-frame clones are kept and a portion is missing. Among 55,000 to 70,000 clones listed, roughly 90% were seen once. This receptor was obtained from a man in his 60s with colorectal cancer. Sequenced material: PBMCs.

CDR3 DNA sequence: TGTGCCAGCAGCTTACTGGCAGGGACGAACTATGGCTACACCTTC. This sequence encodes CASSLLAGTNYGYTF. V gene TRBV7-2 combines with J gene TRBJ1-2, with a possible D match to TRBD1 (5 bases). The CDR3 spans 15 residues. Deletions cut 2 bases from V and 2 bases from J, with 12 bases between. Germline V gives CDR1 SGHTA, CDR2 FQGNSA. The variable domain in full, with the rest retrieved from reference TRBV7-2 and TRBJ1-2, is GAGVSQSPSNKVTEKGKDVELRCDPISGHTALYWYRQSLGQGLEFLIYFQGNSAPDKSGLPSDRFSAERTGGSVSTLTIQRTQQEDSAVYLCASSLLAGTNYGYTFGSGTRLTVV.